Listed below are T cell receptor beta chains from one sample, sequenced in a study of CD8+ T cells in alopecia areata. Assay used: immunoSEQ multiplex PCR; TCRdb lists only in-frame clones, some missing. The data show approximately 110,000 clones, roughly 56% seen once. The specimen was CD4+ T cells sorted from blood, collected at week 24, from a patient treated with tofacitinib. All receptors come from a human donor with alopecia areata. Both conserved end residues are part of each CDR3. The D gene is left open where the match is weak. Only part of the rows carry a size: once, few, many, or a class if the clone is expanded.

j_call v_call d_call clone_size cdr3_aa
TRBJ1-6 TRBV27 TRBD1 few CASSTTGVHNSPLHF
TRBJ1-2 TRBV7-2 - - CASSFGPYGYTF
TRBJ2-3 TRBV5-5 - few CASSLDPVQGTDTQYF
TRBJ2-1 TRBV5-1 - - CASTIGQNNEQFF
TRBJ2-7 TRBV29-1 TRBD2 few CSVLVYLAGPSYEQYF
TRBJ1-2 TRBV30 - few CAWRTASTYGYTF
TRBJ2-5 TRBV19 - - CATSTIPTGTQYF
TRBJ1-5 TRBV7-8 TRBD1 - CASSQGQGGSASQHF
TRBJ1-4 TRBV29-1 - few CSVQYQRATNEKLFF
TRBJ1-2 TRBV6-5 TRBD1 - CASTETGRRDDYTF
TRBJ1-2 TRBV7-2 - - CASSSPGGDGYTF
TRBJ1-5 TRBV7-2 - once CASSLINQPQHF
TRBJ2-1 TRBV5-1 - - CASSFGGGNEQFF
TRBJ1-6 TRBV9 - - CASSVLDGRGNSPLHF
TRBJ2-3 TRBV9 TRBD1 few CASSPQGERTDTQYF
TRBJ2-5 TRBV29-1 - - CSVFGARTQYF
TRBJ1-5 TRBV28 - few CASSRRQIYSNQPQHF
TRBJ2-3 TRBV10-3 TRBD1 - CAIKSGTGLTDTQYF
TRBJ1-2 TRBV25-1 - - CASSDFGDYGYTF
TRBJ2-2 TRBV7-9 TRBD2 few CASSPGTSGGLAAGELFF
TRBJ2-7 TRBV29-1 - few CSVEKGGFSYEQYF
TRBJ2-7 TRBV10-3 - - CAINVQDSDEQYF
TRBJ1-4 TRBV20-1 - few CSAGGAEKLFF
TRBJ1-3 TRBV7-9 - few CASSSQGPGNTIYF
TRBJ1-4 TRBV5-1 TRBD1 - CASSSGQGVREKLFF
TRBJ2-5 TRBV5-1 - few CASSYETGETQYF
TRBJ2-5 TRBV29-1 TRBD2 few CSARLSSGGGETQYF
TRBJ1-2 TRBV4-3 - few CASSQIGTSLRGYTF
TRBJ2-2 TRBV5-1 - - CASSPFAGADTGELFF
TRBJ1-2 TRBV6-5 - - CASSQRTSGGYTF
TRBJ2-5 TRBV2 TRBD1 - CASILDREKETQYF
TRBJ2-7 TRBV6-5 - - CASSYGASYEQYF
TRBJ2-3 TRBV29-1 TRBD2 - CSVETGGFTDTQYF
TRBJ2-1 TRBV9 - - CASSVEGRGTYNEQFF
TRBJ2-7 TRBV6-6 - - CASSGNYEQYF
TRBJ1-5 TRBV27 - - CASSRVNSGGNQPQHF
TRBJ2-5 TRBV19 TRBD2 - CASSGLAGNLRETQYF
TRBJ2-5 TRBV29-1 TRBD2 - CSARRGGQETQYF
TRBJ2-4 TRBV27 TRBD2 - CASSLAGGQGNIQYF
TRBJ1-1 TRBV18 TRBD1 few CASSPPAGGYTEAFF
TRBJ2-5 TRBV6-5 - - CASSRQTQETQYF